The TCR beta chain described here comes from a study of cytomegalovirus exposure and HLA in healthy donors. Overall study context: Early released data comprised around 79 million unique TCRs from HLA-typed donors. Broader study findings: Immune exposure was documented only through CMV serostatus. Reports credit the classifier with highly specific, highly sensitive diagnosis of cytomegalovirus status. A likely sequencing artifact accounted for one observed cluster of highly shared sequence variants.

The PCR ran on 60 Vbeta and 13 Jbeta primers. Produced via immunoSEQ multiplex PCR; TCRdb's table is partial and in-frame only. The data hold under 150,000 clones, with approximately 64% observed a single time. Remarks on this clone: Antigen unknown.

This sequence originates from a woman between 40 and 50 years old in good health and CMV-seronegative. The material sequenced was PBMCs.

CDR3 bases: TGTGCCAGCAGTGAAGACATGGGTGGCTACTATGGCTACACCTTC. Translation: CASSEDMGGYYGYTF. The rearrangement joins TRBV25-1 to TRBJ1-2; no reliable D call. The CDR3 contains 15 residues. V dropped 2 bases and J dropped 3 bases, with 13 bases sitting between them. CDR1 and CDR2 from the germline V gene are MGHDK and SYGVNS.